The 13 T cell receptor beta chains below come from one sample, sequenced in a study of cytomegalovirus exposure and HLA in healthy donors. Researchers ran the PCR with 60 Vbeta and 13 Jbeta primers. Repertoires were generated with immunoSEQ multiplex PCR, while TCRdb's copy carries only in-frame clones and drops some. The table records about 120,000 clones, 78% of them present only once. Sequences were obtained from PBMCs. The receptors here all came from a female donor in good health and CMV-seronegative.

A single count supports this clone. The chain couples TRBV20-1 to TRBJ2-7; 9 bases line up with TRBD1. There are 11 residues in the CDR3. V lost 3 bases, J lost 6 bases, and 0 bases stayed unmatched. CDR1 and CDR2 (germline): DFQATT, SNEGSKA (reference sequence). CDR3 bases: TGCAGTGCTAGGACAGGGGGCGAGCAGTACTTC. Translation gives CSARTGGEQYF.

The chain recombines TRBV27 with TRBJ2-4, with 9 bases lining up with TRBD1. This CDR3 is 19 amino acids long. Germline V lookup: CDR1 MNHEY, CDR2 SMNVEV (reference sequence). V shed 3 bases, J shed 0 bases, and the junction held 12 bases outside the gene matches. CDR3 in DNA: TGTGCCAGCAGTTTGATTGGACAGGGGAGGGACTTAGCCAAAAACATTCAGTACTTC. Translation gives CASSLIGQGRDLAKNIQYF.

The chain recombines TRBV7-2 with TRBJ2-3; no clear D gene. V lost 3 bases and J 4 bases, leaving 11 bases between the germline ends. Germline assignment: CDR1 SGHTA and CDR2 FQGNSA. This CDR3 region has 14 residues. In DNA, the CDR3 is TGTGCCAGCAGCTTCCCAGGTTTTGCAGATACGCAGTATTTT. Its protein product is CASSFPGFADTQYF.

This chain uses TRBV5-1 with TRBJ1-2; 7 bases line up with TRBD1. V trimming: 2 bases; J trimming: 5 bases; junction bases outside the gene matches: 6. Germline values: CDR1 SGHRS, CDR2 YFSETQ. The CDR3 is 14 residues long. CDR3 DNA: TGCGCCAGCAGCTTCTTGGGACAGAATTATGGCTACACCTTC. It translates to CASSFLGQNYGYTF.

V and J are TRBV9 and TRBJ2-1; no reliable D call. The CDR3 covers 15 residues. The germline V gene has CDR1 SGDLS and CDR2 YYNGEE. Trimming took 4 bases from V and 8 from J, leaving 19 bases between them. The CDR3 region is CASSPGSPPSDEQFF. The CDR3 DNA reads TGTGCCAGCAGCCCCGGCAGCCCTCCTAGTGATGAGCAGTTCTTC.

The chain couples TRBV30 to TRBJ1-1; 9 nucleotides line up with TRBD1. CDR1 is GTSNPN and CDR2 is SVGIG in the germline V gene (reference sequence). V trimming: 7 bases; J trimming: 3 bases; junction bases outside the gene matches: 9. The length of the CDR3 is 14 residues. The CDR3 spells CASRTWTGDTEAFF. The DNA of the CDR3 is TGTGCCTCCCGGACCTGGACAGGGGACACTGAAGCTTTCTTT.

CDR3 sequence: CASTGTSLDEQFF. The CDR3 DNA is TGTGCCAGCACCGGGACTAGCCTCGATGAGCAGTTCTTC. The rearrangement joins TRBV6-1 to TRBJ2-1, with TRBD2 identical over 9 bases. This CDR3 spans 13 amino acids. Trimming cost V 7 bases and J 8 bases; bases outside gene matches: 6. Germline V gene sequence: CDR1 MNHNS, CDR2 SASEGT.

CDR3 nucleotides: TGTGCCAGCAGCCCCTTAGCCCCGTACGAGCAGTACTTC. The encoded protein is CASSPLAPYEQYF. V usage is TRBV7-9 and J usage is TRBJ2-7; D unresolved. Trimming removed 5 bases at V and 4 bases at J, with 12 bases between. Looked up from germline, CDR1 is SEHNR and CDR2 is FQNEAQ (reference sequence). The CDR3 has 13 residues.

This rearrangement joins TRBV4-3 to TRBJ2-3, with D possibly being TRBD2 (5 bases). V was trimmed by 8 bases and J by 9 bases, leaving 12 bases between them. CDR3 length: 11 residues. The germline CDR1 and CDR2 sequences are LGHNA and YSLEER. The CDR3 DNA is TGCGCCAGCGCCTGGGAGAGGACGCAGTATTTT. Residues: CASAWERTQYF.

This rearrangement joins TRBV18 to TRBJ1-5; D is undetermined. The ends were cut back, 4 bases at V and 5 bases at J, with 9 bases in the middle. The CDR3 consists of 13 residues. CDR1 is KGHSH and CDR2 is LQKENI in the germline V gene. The CDR3 region is CASSLSADQPQHF. CDR3 coding DNA: TGTGCCAGCTCACTCTCCGCGGATCAGCCCCAGCATTTT. Full variable domain (remainder filled in from reference TRBV18 and TRBJ1-5): NAGVMQNPRHLVRRRGQEARLRCSPMKGHSHVYWYRQLPEEGLKFMVYLQKENIIDESGMPKERFSAEFPKEGPSILRIQQVVRGDSAAYFCASSLSADQPQHFGDGTRLSIL.

CDR3 region: CASSFPTTIDRSYGYTF. Here the CDR3 DNA reads TGTGCCAGCAGTTTCCCAACCACTATCGACCGCTCCTATGGCTACACCTTC. This chain uses TRBV28 with TRBJ1-2; unclear D gene. The germline V gene has CDR1 MDHEN and CDR2 SYDVKM. This CDR3 has 17 amino acids. Deletions cut 3 bases from V and 4 bases from J, with 21 bases between.

V gene TRBV4-2 combines with J gene TRBJ1-1; D is unclear. In germline, CDR1 is LGHNA, CDR2 YNFKEQ. This CDR3 region has 14 residues. V was clipped by 0 bases and J by 1 base, with 6 bases between them. CDR3 bases: TGTGCCAGCAGCCAAGAATCTCCGAACACTGAAGCTTTCTTT. This codes for CASSQESPNTEAFF.

This clone was observed a few times. This sequence joins TRBV18 and TRBJ2-5, with 9 bases aligning to TRBD1. Near its end, the DNA agrees better with TRBJ2-7, so the J call may be wrong. CDR1 and CDR2 (germline): KGHSH, LQKENI. The CDR3 has 17 residues. The CDR3 loop is CASSQGPTGGTTYEQYF. Written as DNA, the CDR3 is TGTGCCAGCTCGCAGGGGCCGACAGGGGGGACCACCTACGAGCAGTACTTC.